A single sample is the source of the 15 T cell receptor beta chains below, sequenced in a study of T-cell reconstitution after alpha-beta-depleted transplantation in children. The TCRbeta library was prepared with unique molecular identifiers. TCRdb reanalysed the PCR reads using MiXCR and keeps one entry per CDR3 protein. Of approximately 590,000 distinct CDR3 sequences in the sample, roughly a tenth were seen once. The material sequenced was PBMCs from the stem cell graft donor, taken from the stem cell graft. The origin of the receptors is a human donor who donated a stem cell graft to a child with acute myeloid leukemia.

The chain combines TRBV6-4 with TRBJ2-1; 14 bases line up with TRBD2. J lost 6 bases, V lost 7 bases, and 26 bases had no gene match. There are 22 residues in the CDR3. Germline V gene data show CDR1 as MRHNA and CDR2 as SNTAGT. The chain's CDR3 is CASNIRSYAGTSGSFYGNEQFF. CDR3 coding DNA: TGTGCCAGCAACATAAGAAGCTACGCCGGGACTAGCGGGAGTTTCTATGGCAATGAGCAGTTCTTC.

This chain uses TRBV28 with TRBJ2-7, with unresolved D. With 8 bases removed from V and 6 bases from J, the gap between germline ends came to 17 bases. From germline, CDR1 is MDHEN and CDR2 SYDVKM. CDR3 length equals 13 residues. CDR3 loop: CASGSGQTCEQYF. The DNA for the CDR3 is TGTGCCAGCGGATCGGGTCAAACCTGCGAGCAGTACTTC.

Only a few counts were recorded for this clonotype. The chain employs TRBV6-2 or TRBV6-3 and TRBJ2-7, with 8 nucleotides matching TRBD2. CDR1 and CDR2 (germline): MNHEY, SVGEGT. This CDR3 contains 14 residues. The junction had 11 bases not matched to a gene; V was cut back by 6 bases and J by 7 bases. The DNA of the CDR3 is TGTGCCAGCAGCCCGCAGGGGACTAGAGGGGAGCAGTACTTC. Translated, it gives CASSPQGTRGEQYF.

The rearrangement links TRBV4-2 to TRBJ2-5; perhaps TRBD2 as D (6 bases). The CDR3 consists of 16 residues. Germline V gives CDR1 LGHNA, CDR2 YNFKEQ. Between the trimmed V and J ends, which lost 0 bases and 5 bases, there was a span of 16 bases. CDR3 residues: CASSQDQTGVGETQYF. The DNA for the CDR3 is TGTGCCAGCAGCCAAGATCAAACGGGAGTGGGGGAGACCCAGTACTTC.

This clonotype was recorded many times. The chain joins TRBV27 to TRBJ1-2, with D perhaps matching TRBD1 (6 bases). The length of the CDR3 is 18 residues. V lost 0 bases, J lost 0 bases, and 17 bases lay in between. Germline V lookup: CDR1 MNHEY, CDR2 SMNVEV (reference sequence). CDR3 bases: TGTGCCAGCAGTTTATCAAGAGGTGGGGGGCCTGCTAACTATGGCTACACCTTC. Translating it yields CASSLSRGGGPANYGYTF.

This clonotype was observed a few times. The chain combines TRBV20-1 with TRBJ1-5; D is unresolved. The germline V gene has CDR1 DFQATT and CDR2 SNEGSKA (reference sequence). The CDR3 has 12 residues. The CDR3 DNA is TGCAGCTCCAGGATGTCCAATCAGCCCCAGCATTTT. Translating it yields CSSRMSNQPQHF.

The chain joins TRBV5-1 to TRBJ2-2; D is ambiguous. CDR1 is SGHRS and CDR2 is YFSETQ in the germline V gene. V was pared by 1 base and J by 4 bases, with 8 bases between. The CDR3 consists of 14 residues. The CDR3 region has the DNA TGCGCCAGCAGCTTGATAGGTTCCACCGGGGAGCTGTTTTTT. This sequence encodes CASSLIGSTGELFF.

The chain carries TRBV7-9 and TRBJ2-5; 10 bases agree with TRBD1. The CDR3 has 15 residues. V was clipped by 5 bases and J by 5 bases; unmatched bases: 8. Germline V CDR1 and CDR2: SEHNR, FQNEAQ (reference sequence). CDR3: CASSAGTGAAETQYF. CDR3 DNA: TGTGCCAGCAGCGCTGGGACAGGGGCGGCGGAGACCCAGTACTTC.

The chain is built from TRBV7-9 and TRBJ2-3; 7 positions agree with TRBD2. Germline lookup yields CDR1 SEHNR and CDR2 FQNEAQ (reference sequence). The V segment lost 6 bases and the J segment 0 bases; nucleotides outside the gene matches: 3. CDR3 size: 14 residues. CDR3 in amino acids: CASSRDYSTDTQYF. The CDR3 nucleotides read TGTGCCAGCAGTCGGGACTATAGCACAGATACGCAGTATTTT.

The rearrangement joins TRBV10-3 to TRBJ2-3; 13 positions agree with TRBD2. Germline-derived CDR1 and CDR2 are ENHRY and SYGVKD. The CDR3 is made up of 19 amino acids. V was pared by 8 bases and J by 3 bases, with 17 bases of the junction left unmatched. As DNA, the CDR3 is TGTGCCATCTGTTTACGGATTAGAGGACTAGCGGGAGAGACAGATACGCAGTATTTT. Translating gives CAICLRIRGLAGETDTQYF.

This clonotype was seen more than once but under ten times. The V and J genes are TRBV12-3 or TRBV12-4 and TRBJ1-6; 9 bases map to TRBD1. The length of the CDR3 is 14 residues. J was trimmed by 5 bases and V by 7 bases; bases with no gene match: 3. CDR3 sequence: CASTRDRDNSPLHF. Written as DNA, the CDR3 is TGTGCCAGCACCAGGGACAGGGATAATTCACCCCTCCACTTT.

The chain couples TRBV24-1 to TRBJ2-3, with D unclear. Germline V lookup: CDR1 KGHDR, CDR2 SFDVKD. CDR3 length equals 15 residues. With 5 bases removed from V and 0 bases from J, the gap between germline ends came to 11 bases. Here the CDR3 reads CATSAPGRSTDTQYF. The DNA for the CDR3 is TGTGCCACCAGTGCCCCCGGCAGGAGCACAGATACGCAGTATTTT.

The rearrangement uses TRBV20-1 and TRBJ1-6; possibly TRBD1 for D (5 bases). The germline CDR1 and CDR2 sequences are DFQATT and SNEGSKA (reference sequence). The CDR3 contains 15 residues. The ends were cut back, 3 bases at V and 7 bases at J, with 16 bases in the middle. The CDR3 loop is CSASFLTVYNSPLHF. Here the CDR3 DNA reads TGCAGTGCTAGCTTCCTGACAGTTTACAATTCACCCCTCCACTTT.

This clonotype appeared a few times. The DNA of the CDR3 is TGTGCCCGCACAACAGGGACCCTAGGTATCAATGAGCAGTTCTTC. Protein: CARTTGTLGINEQFF. The J gene is TRBJ2-1, the V gene TRBV30; TRBD1 might be the D (6 bases). The V and J ends lost 8 bases and 6 bases respectively, with 23 bases between them. The CDR3 consists of 15 residues. Germline-derived CDR1 and CDR2 are GTSNPN and SVGIG (reference sequence). Supplemented by reference TRBV30 and TRBJ2-1, the full variable domain reads SQTIHQWPATLVQPVGSPLSLECTVEGTSNPNLYWYRQAAGRGLQLLFYSVGIGQISSEVPQNLSASRPQDRQFILSSKKLLLSDSGFYLCARTTGTLGINEQFFGPGTRLTVL.

This clonotype turned up a few times. The V gene is TRBV21-1, the J gene TRBJ2-2; TRBD1, as called in the table, went unchecked against the DNA. TRBV21-1 is assigned pseudogene status. CDR3 length equals 17 residues. This CDR3 is CASSTIRWTENTGELFF. CDR3 coding DNA: TGTGCCAGCAGCACTATACGATGGACAGAAAACACCGGGGAGCTGTTTTTT.